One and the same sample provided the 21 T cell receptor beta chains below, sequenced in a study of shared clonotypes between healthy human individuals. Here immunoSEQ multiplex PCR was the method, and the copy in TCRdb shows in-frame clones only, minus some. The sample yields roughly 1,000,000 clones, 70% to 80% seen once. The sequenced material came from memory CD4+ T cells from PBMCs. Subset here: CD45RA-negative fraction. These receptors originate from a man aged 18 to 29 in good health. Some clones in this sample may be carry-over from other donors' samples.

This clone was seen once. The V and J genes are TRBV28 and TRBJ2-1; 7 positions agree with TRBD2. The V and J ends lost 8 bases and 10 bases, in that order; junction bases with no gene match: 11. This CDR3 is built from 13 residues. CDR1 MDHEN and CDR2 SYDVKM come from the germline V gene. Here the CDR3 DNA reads TGTGCCAGCGGCAGGACTAGGAGGATAGAGCAGTTCTTC. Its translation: CASGRTRRIEQFF.

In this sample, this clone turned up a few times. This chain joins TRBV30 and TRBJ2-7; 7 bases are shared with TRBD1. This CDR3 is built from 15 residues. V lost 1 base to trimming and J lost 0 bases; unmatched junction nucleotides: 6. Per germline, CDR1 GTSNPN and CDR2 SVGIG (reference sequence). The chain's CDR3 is CAWSGTGESSYEQYF. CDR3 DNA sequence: TGTGCCTGGAGTGGCACAGGGGAAAGCTCCTACGAGCAGTACTTC.

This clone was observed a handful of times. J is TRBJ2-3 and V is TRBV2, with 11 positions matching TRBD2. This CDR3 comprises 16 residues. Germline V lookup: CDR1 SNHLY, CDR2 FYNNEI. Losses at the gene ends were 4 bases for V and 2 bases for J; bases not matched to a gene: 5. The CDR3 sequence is CASSVGLAGLTDTQYF. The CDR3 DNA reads TGTGCCAGCAGTGTCGGACTAGCGGGCCTCACAGATACGCAGTATTTT.

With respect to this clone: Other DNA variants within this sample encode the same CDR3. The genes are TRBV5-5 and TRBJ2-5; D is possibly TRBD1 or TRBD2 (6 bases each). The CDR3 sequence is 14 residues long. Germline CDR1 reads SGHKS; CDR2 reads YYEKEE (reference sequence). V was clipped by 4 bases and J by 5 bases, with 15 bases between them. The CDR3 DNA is TGTGCCAGCAGCCGTCGGGGGCTGGGGGAGACCCAGTACTTC. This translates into CASSRRGLGETQYF. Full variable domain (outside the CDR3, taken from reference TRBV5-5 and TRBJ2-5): DAGVTQSPTHLIKTRGQQVTLRCSPISGHKSVSWYQQVLGQGPQFIFQYYEKEERGRGNFPDRFSARQFPNYSSELNVNALLLGDSALYLCASSRRGLGETQYFGPGTRLLVL.

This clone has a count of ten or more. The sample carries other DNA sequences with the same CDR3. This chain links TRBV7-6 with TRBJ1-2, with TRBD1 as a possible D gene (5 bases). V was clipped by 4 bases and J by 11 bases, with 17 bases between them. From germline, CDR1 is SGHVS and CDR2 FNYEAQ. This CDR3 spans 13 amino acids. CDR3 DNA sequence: TGTGCCAGCAGCTCACAGGTGGACGGGCAGTACACCTTC. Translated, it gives CASSSQVDGQYTF.

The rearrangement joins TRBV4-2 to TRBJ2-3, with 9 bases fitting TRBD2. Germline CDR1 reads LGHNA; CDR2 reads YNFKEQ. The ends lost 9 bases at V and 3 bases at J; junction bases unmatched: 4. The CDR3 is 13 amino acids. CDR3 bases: TGTGCCAGTCTAGCGGGAACGACAGATACGCAGTATTTT. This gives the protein CASLAGTTDTQYF.

The CDR3 DNA reads TGTGCCAGCAGTACCACAGGGGGTGGCACTGAAGCTTTCTTT. Its translation: CASSTTGGGTEAFF. The chain employs TRBV6-1 and TRBJ1-1; 8 bases line up with TRBD1. The CDR3 has 14 amino acids. From germline, CDR1 is MNHNS and CDR2 SASEGT. J was trimmed by 4 bases and V by 5 bases; bases with no gene match: 6.

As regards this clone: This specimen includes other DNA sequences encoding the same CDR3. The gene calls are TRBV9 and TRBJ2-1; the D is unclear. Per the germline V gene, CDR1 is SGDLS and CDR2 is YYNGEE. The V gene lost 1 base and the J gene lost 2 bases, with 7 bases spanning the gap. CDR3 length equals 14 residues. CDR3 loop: CASSVTGTYNEQFF. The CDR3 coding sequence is TGTGCCAGCAGCGTAACGGGTACCTACAATGAGCAGTTCTTC.

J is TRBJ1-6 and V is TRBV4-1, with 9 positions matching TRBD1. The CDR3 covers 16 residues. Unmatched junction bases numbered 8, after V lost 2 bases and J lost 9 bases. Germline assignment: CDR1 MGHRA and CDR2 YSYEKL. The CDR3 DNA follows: TGCGCCAGCAGCCAACCTGGACAGGGGAGATCTTCACCCCTCCACTTT. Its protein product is CASSQPGQGRSSPLHF.

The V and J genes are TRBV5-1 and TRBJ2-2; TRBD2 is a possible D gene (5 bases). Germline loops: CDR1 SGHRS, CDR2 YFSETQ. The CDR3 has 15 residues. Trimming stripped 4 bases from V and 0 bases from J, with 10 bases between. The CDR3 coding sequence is TGCGCCAGCAGCCAGGACTCACCGAACACCGGGGAGCTGTTTTTT. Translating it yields CASSQDSPNTGELFF. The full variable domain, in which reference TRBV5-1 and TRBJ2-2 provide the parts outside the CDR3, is KAGVTQTPRYLIKTRGQQVTLSCSPISGHRSVSWYQQTPGQGLQFLFEYFSETQRNKGNFPGRFSGRQFSNSRSEMNVSTLELGDSALYLCASSQDSPNTGELFFGEGSRLTVL.

DNA of the CDR3: TGTGCCAGCAGCTCCGTAGCGGGAGCATACAATGAGCAGTTCTTC. It is translated as CASSSVAGAYNEQFF. The rearrangement joins TRBV7-3 to TRBJ2-1; 9 nucleotides align to TRBD2. J was trimmed by 4 bases and V by 4 bases; bases with no gene match: 5. This CDR3 has 15 amino acids. The germline V gene has CDR1 SGHTA and CDR2 FQGTGA.

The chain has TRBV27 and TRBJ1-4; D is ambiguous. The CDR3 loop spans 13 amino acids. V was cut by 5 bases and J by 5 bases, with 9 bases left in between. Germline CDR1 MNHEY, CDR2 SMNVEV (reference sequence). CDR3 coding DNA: TGTGCCAGCAGTCTGAACTGGAATGAAAAACTGTTTTTT. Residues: CASSLNWNEKLFF.

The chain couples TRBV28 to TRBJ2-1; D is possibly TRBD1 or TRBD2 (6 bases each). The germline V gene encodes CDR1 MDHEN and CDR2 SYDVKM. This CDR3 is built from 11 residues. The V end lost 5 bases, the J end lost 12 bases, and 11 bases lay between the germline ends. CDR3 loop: CASSNRGVQFF. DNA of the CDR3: TGTGCCAGCAGTAATAGGGGGGTGCAGTTCTTC.

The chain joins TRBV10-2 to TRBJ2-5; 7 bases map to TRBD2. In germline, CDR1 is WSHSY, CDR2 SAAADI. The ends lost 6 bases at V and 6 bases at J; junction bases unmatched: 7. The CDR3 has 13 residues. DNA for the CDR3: TGCGCCAGCAGCCCTGGGGAGGGCCAGACCCAGTACTTC. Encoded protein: CASSPGEGQTQYF.

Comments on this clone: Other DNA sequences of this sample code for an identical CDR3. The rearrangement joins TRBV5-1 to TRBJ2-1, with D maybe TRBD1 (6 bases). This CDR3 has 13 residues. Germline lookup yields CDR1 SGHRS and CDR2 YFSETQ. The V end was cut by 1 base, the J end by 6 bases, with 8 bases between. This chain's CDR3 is CASSLTGSNEQFF. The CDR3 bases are TGCGCCAGCAGCTTGACAGGGAGCAATGAGCAGTTCTTC. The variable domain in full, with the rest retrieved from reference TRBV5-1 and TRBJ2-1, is KAGVTQTPRYLIKTRGQQVTLSCSPISGHRSVSWYQQTPGQGLQFLFEYFSETQRNKGNFPGRFSGRQFSNSRSEMNVSTLELGDSALYLCASSLTGSNEQFFGPGTRLTVL.

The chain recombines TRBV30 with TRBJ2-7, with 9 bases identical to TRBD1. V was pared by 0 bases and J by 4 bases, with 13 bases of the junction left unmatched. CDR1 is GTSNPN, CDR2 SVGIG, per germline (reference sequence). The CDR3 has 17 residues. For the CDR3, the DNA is TGTGCCTGGAGTGTCCCCCTCTTGACAGGGGGTAGGTACGAGCAGTACTTC. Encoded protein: CAWSVPLLTGGRYEQYF. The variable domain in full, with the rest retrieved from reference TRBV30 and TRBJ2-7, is SQTIHQWPATLVQPVGSPLSLECTVEGTSNPNLYWYRQAAGRGLQLLFYSVGIGQISSEVPQNLSASRPQDRQFILSSKKLLLSDSGFYLCAWSVPLLTGGRYEQYFGPGTRLTVT.

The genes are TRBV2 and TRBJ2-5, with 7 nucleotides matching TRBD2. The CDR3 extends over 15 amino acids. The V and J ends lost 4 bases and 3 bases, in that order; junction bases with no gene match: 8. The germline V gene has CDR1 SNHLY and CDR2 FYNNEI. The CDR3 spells CASSVVLAEEETQYF. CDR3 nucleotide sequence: TGTGCCAGCAGTGTGGTCCTAGCGGAGGAAGAGACCCAGTACTTC.

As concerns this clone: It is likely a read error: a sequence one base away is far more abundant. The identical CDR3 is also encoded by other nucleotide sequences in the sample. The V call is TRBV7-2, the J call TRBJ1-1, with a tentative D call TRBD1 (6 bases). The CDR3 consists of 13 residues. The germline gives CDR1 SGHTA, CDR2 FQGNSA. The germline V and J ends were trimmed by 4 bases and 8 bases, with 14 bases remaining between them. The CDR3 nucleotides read TGTGCCAGCAGCTACGGGACAAGTACCGAAGCTTTCTTT. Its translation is CASSYGTSTEAFF.

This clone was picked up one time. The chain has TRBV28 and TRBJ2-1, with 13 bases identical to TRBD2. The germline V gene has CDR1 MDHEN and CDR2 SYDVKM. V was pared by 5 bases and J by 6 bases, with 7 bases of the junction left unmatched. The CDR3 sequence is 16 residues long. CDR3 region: CASSPVLAGGPNEQFF. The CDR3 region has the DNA TGTGCCAGCAGTCCGGTACTAGCGGGAGGGCCCAATGAGCAGTTCTTC.

As DNA, the CDR3 is TGTGCCAGCAGCCCTCGGATGGGGGGGGAACAGCAGTACTTC. This sequence encodes CASSPRMGGEQQYF. The chain joins TRBV14 to TRBJ2-7; the match to TRBD2 covers 7 bases. Germline CDR1 and CDR2: SGHDN and FVKESK. V lost 4 bases and J lost 8; bases outside the gene matches: 11. The CDR3 length is 14 residues.

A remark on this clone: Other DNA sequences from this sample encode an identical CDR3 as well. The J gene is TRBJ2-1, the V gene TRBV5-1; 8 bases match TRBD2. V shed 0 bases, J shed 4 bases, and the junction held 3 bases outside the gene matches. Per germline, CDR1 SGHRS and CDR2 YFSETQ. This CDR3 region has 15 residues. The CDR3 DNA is TGCGCCAGCAGCTTGGGCAGCGGGAGTTACAATGAGCAGTTCTTC. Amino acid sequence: CASSLGSGSYNEQFF.